This T cell receptor (beta chain) was obtained from a study of CD8 T cell repertoires and HIV-1 epitope variants. This CDR3 region has 11 residues. The germline gives CDR1 MDHEN, CDR2 SYDVKM. V lost 8 bases to trimming and J lost 8 bases, with 12 bases between them. As concerns this clone: What it recognizes is unknown.

TCRdb keeps only in-frame clones here, not all; method: immunoSEQ multiplex PCR. This table has about 4,800 clones, about 70% appearing once. J is TRBJ1-1 and V is TRBV28; D remains unclear. The sample was cultured CD8+ T cells derived from PBMCs. The origin of this receptor is a male donor with HIV. The CDR3 loop is CASGWAAEAFF. In DNA, the CDR3 is TGTGCCAGCGGGTGGGCCGCAGAAGCTTTCTTT.